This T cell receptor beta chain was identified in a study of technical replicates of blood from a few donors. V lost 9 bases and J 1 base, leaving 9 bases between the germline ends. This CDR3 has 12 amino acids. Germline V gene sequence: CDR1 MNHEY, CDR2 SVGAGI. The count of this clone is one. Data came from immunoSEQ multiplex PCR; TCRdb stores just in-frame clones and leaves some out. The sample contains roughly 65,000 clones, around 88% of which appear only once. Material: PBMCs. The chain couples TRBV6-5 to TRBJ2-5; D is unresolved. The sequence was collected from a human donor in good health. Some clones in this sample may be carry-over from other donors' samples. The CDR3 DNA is TGTGCCAGGGCCCCGGGCCAAGAGACCCAGTACTTC. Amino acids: CARAPGQETQYF.